Below are 27 T cell receptor beta chains sequenced from a single sample in a study of T cell changes during pregnancy in multiple sclerosis. Libraries were prepared by immunoSEQ multiplex PCR; TCRdb keeps only in-frame clonotypes and omits some of them. In the table there are 70,000 to 100,000 clones, around 93% of which are singletons. The sequencing here drew on peripheral blood, taken in the first trimester of pregnancy. These receptors were taken from a female donor with multiple sclerosis, enrolled in a pregnancy study.

The gene calls are TRBV6-5 and TRBJ1-5, with a possible D match to TRBD1 (5 bases). V dropped 2 bases and J dropped 4 bases, with 12 bases sitting between them. Germline-derived CDR1 and CDR2 are MNHEY and SVGAGI. The CDR3 covers 15 residues. This CDR3 is CASSYQSGPNQPQHF. For the CDR3, the DNA is TGTGCCAGCAGTTACCAATCAGGGCCAAATCAGCCCCAGCATTTT.

The V gene is TRBV7-5, the J gene TRBJ2-3; the table's TRBD2 call for D was not verified on the DNA. TRBV7-5 is a recognized pseudogene. CDR3 length: 16 amino acids. CDR3 nucleotide sequence: TGTGTCAGGAATTATACTAGCGGGGGGGAGAACGATACGCAGTATTTT. It yields the protein CVRNYTSGGENDTQYF.

This chain connects TRBV7-3 to TRBJ2-3; maybe TRBD1 (5 bases). This CDR3 spans 15 amino acids. CDR1 SGHTA and CDR2 FQGTGA come from the germline V gene. V was shortened by 5 bases and J by 2 bases, with 14 bases between the two germline ends. The CDR3 region is CASSTQGLNTDTQYF. The CDR3 coding sequence is TGTGCCAGCAGCACCCAGGGCCTAAACACAGATACGCAGTATTTT. Full variable domain (remainder filled in from reference TRBV7-3 and TRBJ2-3): GAGVSQTPSNKVTEKGKYVELRCDPISGHTALYWYRQSLGQGPEFLIYFQGTGAADDSGLPNDRFFAVRPEGSVSTLKIQRTERGDSAVYLCASSTQGLNTDTQYFGPGTRLTVL.

CDR3 sequence reads: CATSRVAVGRASNEQFF. CDR3 nucleotides: TGTGCCACCAGCAGAGTAGCGGTCGGGAGGGCCTCGAATGAGCAGTTCTTC. The chain has TRBV15 and TRBJ2-1; TRBD2 agrees at 8 bases. J was trimmed by 7 bases and V by 1 base; bases with no gene match: 12. This CDR3 contains 17 residues. Looked up from germline, CDR1 is LNHNV and CDR2 is YYDKDF (reference sequence).

The genes are TRBV6-6 and TRBJ2-2; 7 nucleotides line up with TRBD2. Trimming cost V 7 bases and J 4 bases; bases outside gene matches: 9. Germline lookup yields CDR1 MNHNY and CDR2 SVGAGI (reference sequence). This CDR3 contains 15 residues. DNA of the CDR3: TGTGCCAGCATACGGGGGGACCCCGTCACCGGGGAGCTGTTTTTT. Translation: CASIRGDPVTGELFF.

This sequence joins TRBV25-1 and TRBJ2-5; 7 positions agree with TRBD2. V was clipped by 3 bases and J by 4 bases; unmatched bases: 5. The CDR3 is 14 residues long. CDR1 MGHDK and CDR2 SYGVNS come from the germline V gene. The CDR3 loop reads CASSDPREVETQYF. Written as DNA, the CDR3 is TGTGCCAGCAGTGACCCTCGGGAGGTAGAGACCCAGTACTTC.

The genes are TRBV5-1 and TRBJ2-5; TRBD1 agrees at 7 bases. The CDR3 is 14 amino acids. After removal of 4 bases from V and 1 base from J, the junction contained 4 bases not matched to a gene. The germline gives CDR1 SGHRS, CDR2 YFSETQ. CDR3 sequence: CASSGGQAQETQYF. CDR3 bases: TGCGCCAGCAGCGGCGGACAGGCCCAAGAGACCCAGTACTTC.

The chain carries TRBV15 and TRBJ2-1, with 8 bases identical to TRBD1. This CDR3 has 15 amino acids. V shed 1 base and J 9 bases; nucleotides not matched to a gene: 8. Germline V gives CDR1 LNHNV, CDR2 YYDKDF (reference sequence). CDR3: CATSRGGRGLSEQFF. The CDR3 DNA follows: TGTGCCACCAGCAGAGGGGGCAGGGGGCTAAGTGAGCAGTTCTTC. The full variable domain, its missing parts supplied by reference TRBV15 and TRBJ2-1, is DAMVIQNPRYQVTQFGKPVTLSCSQTLNHNVMYWYQQKSSQAPKLLFHYYDKDFNNEADTPDNFQSRRPNTSFCFLDIRSPGLGDTAMYLCATSRGGRGLSEQFFGPGTRLTVL.

The chain carries TRBV19 and TRBJ2-7, with TRBD2 matching over 8 bases. The CDR3 loop spans 16 amino acids. V lost 5 bases and J lost 6; bases outside the gene matches: 15. Germline values: CDR1 LNHDA, CDR2 SQIVND (reference sequence). The CDR3 is CASSFATGGAGGEQYF. CDR3 DNA sequence: TGTGCCAGTAGTTTCGCTACGGGCGGTGCGGGAGGCGAGCAGTACTTC. The full variable domain, rest sourced from reference TRBV19 and TRBJ2-7, is DGGITQSPKYLFRKEGQNVTLSCEQNLNHDAMYWYRQDPGQGLRLIYYSQIVNDFQKGDIAEGYSVSREKKESFPLTVTSAQKNPTAFYLCASSFATGGAGGEQYFGPGTRLTVT.

In this sample, this clone turned up once. The rearrangement uses TRBV27 and TRBJ1-5; no reliable D call. The germline gives CDR1 MNHEY, CDR2 SMNVEV (reference sequence). The ends were cut back, 4 bases at V and 0 bases at J, with 10 bases in the middle. The CDR3 totals 15 residues. CDR3 protein: CASSYGSHSNQPQHF. The CDR3 DNA is TGTGCCAGCAGTTACGGGTCTCATAGCAATCAGCCCCAGCATTTT.

CDR3 region: CATSRGRDGYNEQFF. CDR3 in DNA: TGTGCCACCAGCAGAGGGAGGGATGGGTACAATGAGCAGTTCTTC. V usage is TRBV15 and J usage is TRBJ2-1; possibly TRBD2 for D (6 bases). Germline V gene data show CDR1 as LNHNV and CDR2 as YYDKDF (reference sequence). This CDR3 contains 15 residues. Trimming cost V 1 base and J 4 bases, with 11 bases left between them.

The V call is TRBV10-3, the J call TRBJ2-7; a weak D match, TRBD2 (6 bases). With 2 bases removed from V and 0 bases from J, the gap between germline ends came to 8 bases. This CDR3 region has 14 residues. The V gene's germline CDR1 is ENHRY and CDR2 SYGVKD. In DNA form, the CDR3 reads TGTGCCATCAGTGAGAGACTAGACTCCTACGAGCAGTACTTC. This sequence encodes CAISERLDSYEQYF.

This chain connects TRBV7-8 to TRBJ1-5; D may be TRBD1 (5 bases). The V end lost 0 bases, the J end lost 11 bases, and 20 bases lay between the germline ends. The CDR3 extends over 16 amino acids. Looked up from germline, CDR1 is SGHVS and CDR2 is FQNEAQ. The CDR3 DNA is TGTGCCAGCAGCTTAGCGGGCACCCAGGGTAATTTAGCCCAGCATTTT. Its protein is CASSLAGTQGNLAQHF.

The V gene is TRBV7-9, the J gene TRBJ2-1, with 7 bases fitting TRBD1. The CDR3 loop spans 15 amino acids. Germline loops: CDR1 SEHNR, CDR2 FQNEAQ (reference sequence). The trim removed 5 bases at V and 0 bases at J, leaving 4 bases unmatched. DNA for the CDR3: TGTGCCAGCAGCCCCCGGGACAGCTCCTACAATGAGCAGTTCTTC. This codes for CASSPRDSSYNEQFF.

V is TRBV5-4 and J is TRBJ2-5; 11 bases align to TRBD2. Germline lookup yields CDR1 SGHNT and CDR2 YYREEE (reference sequence). V shed 3 bases, J shed 5 bases, and the junction held 3 bases outside the gene matches. The CDR3 loop spans 14 amino acids. This CDR3 reads CASSSSSGRETQYF. Here the CDR3 DNA reads TGTGCCAGCAGCTCCTCTAGCGGGAGGGAGACCCAGTACTTC.

The chain joins TRBV12-5 to TRBJ1-2; 9 bases are shared with TRBD1. Germline V gene sequence: CDR1 LGHNT, CDR2 FRNRAP. This CDR3 comprises 14 residues. Trimming took 6 bases from V and 4 from J; bases not matched to a gene: 6. This chain's CDR3 is CASGTGGFSYGYTF. As DNA, the CDR3 is TGTGCTAGTGGGACAGGGGGGTTTAGCTATGGCTACACCTTC.

The CDR3 DNA reads as TGTGCCAGCAGTGGGCCGGGACAGGCCAACACTGAAGCTTTCTTT. The encoded protein is CASSGPGQANTEAFF. The genes are TRBV25-1 and TRBJ1-1; 8 bases match TRBD1. CDR3 length: 15 residues. V lost 4 bases, J lost 2 bases, and 6 bases stayed unmatched. CDR1 is MGHDK, CDR2 SYGVNS, per germline.

The CDR3: CASSQDLGQGADTQYF. CDR3 DNA: TGCGCCAGCAGCCAAGATCTAGGGCAGGGGGCAGATACGCAGTATTTT. This chain joins TRBV4-3 and TRBJ2-3; TRBD1 matches at 7 bases. J lost 4 bases, V lost 0 bases, and 7 bases had no gene match. CDR3 length: 16 amino acids. Germline CDR1 and CDR2: LGHNA and YSLEER.

This clone has only one observation. J is TRBJ2-3 and V is TRBV7-2; a weak D match, TRBD2 (5 bases). The V gene's germline CDR1 is SGHTA and CDR2 FQGNSA. The V and J ends lost 2 bases and 0 bases respectively, with 12 bases between them. CDR3 length: 16 amino acids. CDR3 DNA: TGTGCCAGCAGCTTAAGGACTCGAGCTAGCACAGATACGCAGTATTTT. Translating it yields CASSLRTRASTDTQYF. Full variable domain (missing parts from reference TRBV7-2 and TRBJ2-3): GAGVSQSPSNKVTEKGKDVELRCDPISGHTALYWYRQSLGQGLEFLIYFQGNSAPDKSGLPSDRFSAERTGGSVSTLTIQRTQQEDSAVYLCASSLRTRASTDTQYFGPGTRLTVL.

The CDR3 is CASSLRRSEQYF. Written as DNA, the CDR3 is TGTGCCAGCAGCTTAAGGAGGTCCGAGCAGTACTTC. J is TRBJ2-7 and V is TRBV11-1, with D possibly TRBD2 on 5 matching bases. The germline V gene encodes CDR1 SGHAT and CDR2 FQDESV (reference sequence). The CDR3 has 12 residues. V lost 2 bases, J lost 6 bases, and 8 bases lay in between.

This clone was observed once. The chain combines TRBV27 with TRBJ2-2; TRBD1 aligns across 7 bases. V lost 9 bases, J lost 3 bases, and 7 bases stayed unmatched. The CDR3 contains 14 residues. The germline CDR1 and CDR2 sequences are MNHEY and SMNVEV (reference sequence). CDR3 bases: TGTGCCAGACGAACAGGGGATGACACCGGGGAGCTGTTTTTT. Its translation: CARRTGDDTGELFF.

The chain is built from TRBV5-1 and TRBJ1-5, with 7 positions matching TRBD1. CDR1 is SGHRS, CDR2 YFSETQ, per germline. Losses at the gene ends were 3 bases for V and 2 bases for J; bases not matched to a gene: 2. This CDR3 is built from 14 residues. The CDR3 loop reads CASSSGQGNQPQHF. The CDR3 coding sequence is TGCGCCAGCAGCTCAGGACAGGGCAATCAGCCCCAGCATTTT. The full variable domain, completed using reference TRBV5-1 and TRBJ1-5, is KAGVTQTPRYLIKTRGQQVTLSCSPISGHRSVSWYQQTPGQGLQFLFEYFSETQRNKGNFPGRFSGRQFSNSRSEMNVSTLELGDSALYLCASSSGQGNQPQHFGDGTRLSIL.

The V call is TRBV5-4, the J call TRBJ2-4, with D uncertain. Per germline, CDR1 SGHNT and CDR2 YYREEE (reference sequence). The CDR3 loop spans 15 amino acids. V was trimmed by 4 bases and J by 3 bases, leaving 14 bases between them. This CDR3 is CASSSQTGDKNIQYF. CDR3 bases: TGTGCCAGCAGCAGCCAGACCGGAGACAAAAACATTCAGTACTTC.

The J gene is TRBJ1-6, the V gene TRBV11-2; D is ambiguous. The CDR3 covers 13 residues. Trimming cost V 1 base and J 7 bases, with 5 bases left between them. Looked up from germline, CDR1 is SGHAT and CDR2 is FQNNGV. The CDR3 bases are TGTGCCAGCAGCTTAGCGGGGAATTCACCCCTCCACTTT. This encodes CASSLAGNSPLHF.

V is TRBV10-3 and J is TRBJ2-1; 7 bases are shared with TRBD1. Germline V gene data show CDR1 as ENHRY and CDR2 as SYGVKD. V was pared by 8 bases and J by 1 base, with 5 bases of the junction left unmatched. The CDR3 contains 14 residues. The CDR3: CAIRRDSSYNEQFF. DNA of the CDR3: TGTGCCATCCGCCGGGACAGTTCCTACAATGAGCAGTTCTTC.

The chain links TRBV30 to TRBJ1-5; 10 nucleotides agree with TRBD1. The CDR3 sequence is 16 residues long. V was clipped by 7 bases and J by 1 base; unmatched bases: 10. CDR1 GTSNPN and CDR2 SVGIG come from the germline V gene (reference sequence). The CDR3: CAYQGQGRGSNQPQHF. The CDR3 DNA sequence: TGTGCCTACCAGGGACAGGGGAGAGGAAGCAATCAGCCCCAGCATTTT. Based on the CDR3 plus reference TRBV30 and TRBJ1-5, the full variable domain is SQTIHQWPATLVQPVGSPLSLECTVEGTSNPNLYWYRQAAGRGLQLLFYSVGIGQISSEVPQNLSASRPQDRQFILSSKKLLLSDSGFYLCAYQGQGRGSNQPQHFGDGTRLSIL.

The rearrangement joins TRBV18 to TRBJ2-3; 8 bases map to TRBD1. V shed 4 bases, J shed 4 bases, and the junction held 4 bases outside the gene matches. Per germline, CDR1 KGHSH and CDR2 LQKENI. The CDR3 sequence is 14 residues long. The CDR3 DNA reads as TGTGCCAGCTCACGCGGACAGGGCCCAGATACGCAGTATTTT. It encodes CASSRGQGPDTQYF.